Following are 7 T cell receptor beta chains from one sample sequenced in a study of human T cells and chemical hapten exposure. Regarding time point: pre-sensitization, week 0. Described treatment: therapeutic diphenylcyclopropenone sensitization with weekly scalp DPC. Unfractionated whole blood was the source of the extracted total RNA. Via MiXCR, TCRdb re-called the RACE reads, giving one row per CDR3 protein. Seen here are roughly 50,000 distinct CDR3 sequences, approximately 10% observed once, and the top ten hold roughly 10%. The starting material was whole blood, obtained in connection with sensitization to the hapten diphenylcyclopropenone (DPC). The source is a woman aged 25-40 years with alopecia areata. Some clones in this sample may be carry-over from other donors' samples.

This clonotype was counted many times. V gene TRBV12-3 or TRBV12-4 combines with J gene TRBJ1-4, with TRBD1 matching over 7 bases. V was clipped by 6 bases and J by 4 bases; unmatched bases: 5. This CDR3 region has 14 residues. The DNA for the CDR3 is TGTGCCAGCAGACGGGACAGCTTTAATGAAAAACTGTTTTTT. Amino acid sequence: CASRRDSFNEKLFF.

The sample holds a few counts of this clonotype. The chain uses TRBV6-5 and TRBJ2-2; 7 bases fit TRBD1. Trimming took 6 bases from V and 0 from J; bases not matched to a gene: 7. Germline V gene data show CDR1 as MNHEY and CDR2 as SVGAGI. The CDR3 has 16 residues. The CDR3 DNA is TGTGCCAGCAGCCGTGACAGGGTCCCGAACACCGGGGAGCTGTTTTTT. Residues: CASSRDRVPNTGELFF.

This clonotype was seen only a few times. J is TRBJ2-7 and V is TRBV7-9; 9 bases align to TRBD2. The V segment lost 3 bases and the J segment 4 bases; nucleotides outside the gene matches: 4. The CDR3 runs to 14 residues. Germline CDR1 reads SEHNR; CDR2 reads FQNEAQ (reference sequence). In DNA, the CDR3 is TGTGCCAGCAGCTTCTCCGCGGGGGGGTACGAGCAGTACTTC. Protein sequence: CASSFSAGGYEQYF.

This chain uses TRBV28 with TRBJ1-1; D perhaps matches TRBD1 (5 bases). Trimming pared 6 bases from V and 6 bases from J, leaving 17 bases between. Germline V CDR1 and CDR2: MDHEN, SYDVKM. The CDR3 has 14 residues. DNA for the CDR3: TGTGCCAGCAGGGACGCGGGGGATGCCGCTGAAGCTTTCTTT. Its translation is CASRDAGDAAEAFF.

This clonotype was seen a handful of times. The chain carries TRBV7-9 and TRBJ2-3; D perhaps matches TRBD1 (5 bases). The germline V and J ends were trimmed by 3 bases and 0 bases, with 7 bases remaining between them. CDR3 length: 14 residues. The V gene's germline CDR1 is SEHNR and CDR2 FQNEAQ (reference sequence). The CDR3 protein is CASSLTASTDTQYF. As DNA, the CDR3 is TGTGCCAGCAGCTTGACAGCTAGCACAGATACGCAGTATTTT.

This clonotype was detected many times. This sequence joins TRBV29-1 and TRBJ2-7, with D unclear. The CDR3 spans 13 residues. In germline, CDR1 is SQVTM, CDR2 ANQGSEA. The V gene lost 2 bases and the J gene lost 2 bases, with 10 bases spanning the gap. For the CDR3, the DNA is TGCAGCGTTGAAAACATCGACACCTACGAGCAGTACTTC. Amino acids: CSVENIDTYEQYF.

The chain carries TRBV6-5 and TRBJ1-3; unclear D gene. CDR3 length: 12 amino acids. The germline gives CDR1 MNHEY, CDR2 SVGAGI. The V gene lost 8 bases and the J gene lost 4 bases, with 9 bases spanning the gap. The CDR3 spells CASLSNGNTIYF. In nucleotides, the CDR3 is TGTGCCAGCCTCTCTAACGGAAACACCATATATTTT.